This T cell receptor (beta chain) was documented in a study of post-analysis software for immune sequencing data. Built from TCR beta cDNA, the libraries had unique molecular identifiers in them. Input of roughly 0.9 to 11 million T cells yielded around 500,000 cDNA molecules. A single record per CDR3 protein comes from TCRdb applying MiXCR to the PCR reads. Of fewer than 850,000 distinct CDR3 sequences in the sample, about 32% were seen once. A few counts support this clonotype. What it binds is not known. The CDR3 runs to 15 residues. The V segment lost 5 bases and the J segment 5 bases; nucleotides outside the gene matches: 11. Germline V gives CDR1 MNHNY, CDR2 SVGAGI (reference sequence). Study-level points and caveats: Five TRBV segments were more frequent in patients than controls; TRBV5-6, TRBV5-1 and TRBV20-1 belonged to this group. Samples prepared in the same batch strongly co-clustered by F measure.

The sequence came from a girl between 5 and 17 years old with multiple sclerosis. What was sequenced was blood. The V call is TRBV6-6, the J call TRBJ2-5; TRBD2 aligns across 7 bases. The CDR3 bases are TGTGCCAGCAGTCCCAGCGCGGGAGCGCGGGAGACCCAGTACTTC. This translates into CASSPSAGARETQYF.